The 18 T cell receptor beta chains presented below share a single source sample, sequenced in a study of vaccination and CD4 T cells after COVID-19 (dated by TCRdb to between 2021 and 2024). The library was prepared using PCR. Instrument used: Illumina iSeq 100. DNA from cultured CD4+ T cells underwent TCR sequencing with the Oncomine TCR Beta short-read assay at the Johns Hopkins FTIC core. The raw public data were reprocessed by TCRdb itself: fastp quality trimming at Q25, MiXCR clonotype calling, in-frame beta chains only. Duplicate CDR3 protein sequences are folded into a single record with the most common DNA and genes. This sample lists under 20,000 distinct CDR3 sequences; 67% were detected once. Of the sample, 7.6% is held by the ten largest clones. Their cognate antigens are unknown. The sample's treatment or condition, from its label and the paper: roughly 10-day PBMC culture with coronavirus spike peptide pools or control peptides (ViraFEST assay).

Sequences were obtained from CD4+ T cells from blood, cultured in vitro. These receptors were taken from a human donor who had recovered from COVID-19.

This clonotype was counted only a few times. The chain employs TRBV27 and TRBJ2-4; 10 nucleotides line up with TRBD1. The ends lost 7 bases at V and 8 bases at J; junction bases unmatched: 11. Germline values: CDR1 MNHEY, CDR2 SMNVEV (reference sequence). This CDR3 is built from 15 residues. As DNA, the CDR3 is TGTGCCAGCAAACTGTGGGGACAGGGGTTGGACATTCAGTACTTC. It translates to CASKLWGQGLDIQYF.

J is TRBJ2-5 and V is TRBV19, with 8 positions matching TRBD1. Germline loops: CDR1 LNHDA, CDR2 SQIVND (reference sequence). After removal of 8 bases from V and 2 bases from J, the junction contained 4 bases not matched to a gene. The CDR3 is 13 residues long. The CDR3 DNA sequence: TGTGCCAGTGGGCGGGACAGGCAAGAGACCCAGTACTTC. It is translated as CASGRDRQETQYF.

This clonotype was counted between two and nine times. The gene calls are TRBV20-1 and TRBJ1-2; D is ambiguous. V was pared by 3 bases and J by 4 bases, with 9 bases between. The CDR3 has 12 residues. CDR1 is DFQATT, CDR2 SNEGSKA, per germline (reference sequence). CDR3 nucleotide sequence: TGCAGTGCTAGTGAAGGGATCTATGGCTACACCTTC. Its protein is CSASEGIYGYTF.

The rearrangement links TRBV15 to TRBJ2-1; 12 nucleotides align to TRBD2. V gave up 4 bases and J gave up 6 bases; unmatched junction bases: 7. The CDR3 has 16 residues. Germline V gene lookup returns CDR1 LNHNV and CDR2 YYDKDF (reference sequence). The CDR3 loop reads CATSKELAGGGNEQFF. In DNA, the CDR3 is TGTGCCACCAGCAAAGAACTAGCGGGAGGAGGCAATGAGCAGTTCTTC.

V usage is TRBV7-2 and J usage is TRBJ2-5; D possibly uses TRBD1 or TRBD2 (5 bases each). V was pared by 6 bases and J by 2 bases, with 10 bases between. CDR3 size: 13 residues. Germline V lookup: CDR1 SGHTA, CDR2 FQGNSA. The CDR3 region is CASRRGRQETQYF. CDR3 nucleotides: TGTGCCAGCAGGAGGGGCAGGCAAGAGACCCAGTACTTC.

The chain has TRBV7-8 and TRBJ2-7; no clear D gene. V lost 7 bases and J 0 bases, leaving 19 bases between the germline ends. Germline CDR1 and CDR2: SGHVS and FQNEAQ. The CDR3 totals 16 residues. The CDR3, as DNA: TGTGCCAGCACCCCCCCAAGGAGCCCGAGCTCCTACGAGCAGTACTTC. Translating gives CASTPPRSPSSYEQYF. The full variable domain, its missing parts supplied by reference TRBV7-8 and TRBJ2-7, is GAGVSQSPRYKVAKRGQDVALRCDPISGHVSLFWYQQALGQGPEFLTYFQNEAQLDKSGLPSDRFFAERPEGSVSTLKIQRTQQEDSAVYLCASTPPRSPSSYEQYFGPGTRLTVT.

The gene calls are TRBV15 and TRBJ1-1; 8 nucleotides align to TRBD1. Germline V lookup: CDR1 LNHNV, CDR2 YYDKDF (reference sequence). The junction had 10 bases not matched to a gene; V was cut back by 7 bases and J by 0 bases. The CDR3 runs to 16 residues. The CDR3 protein is CATTQGGMGLNTEAFF. In DNA form, the CDR3 reads TGTGCCACCACACAGGGGGGAATGGGATTGAACACTGAAGCTTTCTTT.

V usage is TRBV6-2 or TRBV6-3 and J usage is TRBJ2-7, with 9 bases identical to TRBD1. V lost 6 bases and J lost 5; bases outside the gene matches: 14. This CDR3 region has 16 residues. Germline CDR1 reads MNHEY; CDR2 reads SVGEGT. CDR3: CASSSAHRGRGDEQYF. The CDR3 DNA follows: TGTGCCAGCAGCTCCGCCCACAGGGGGCGCGGGGACGAGCAGTACTTC.

The V gene is TRBV20-1, the J gene TRBJ2-5; 7 bases are shared with TRBD2. J lost 0 bases, V lost 6 bases, and 10 bases had no gene match. The CDR3 spans 15 residues. The germline V gene encodes CDR1 DFQATT and CDR2 SNEGSKA (reference sequence). In nucleotides, the CDR3 is TGCAGTGCCCCCCGGGGTAGCGGGTACCAAGAGACCCAGTACTTC. Translated, it gives CSAPRGSGYQETQYF.

This rearrangement joins TRBV15 to TRBJ1-1, with D maybe TRBD1 (6 bases). Deletions cut 2 bases from V and 2 bases from J, with 15 bases between. Germline CDR1 and CDR2: LNHNV and YYDKDF (reference sequence). The CDR3 has 16 residues. The chain's CDR3 is CATSRTPVGGNTEAFF. CDR3 bases: TGTGCCACCAGCAGAACTCCTGTTGGGGGCAACACTGAAGCTTTCTTT.

V usage is TRBV6-1 and J usage is TRBJ2-3; TRBD1 might be the D (6 bases). The V and J ends lost 10 bases and 0 bases respectively, with 11 bases between them. The germline V gene has CDR1 MNHNS and CDR2 SASEGT. CDR3 size: 13 residues. The CDR3 nucleotides read TGTGCCACCCGGACAGTCAGCACAGATACGCAGTATTTT. Translating it yields CATRTVSTDTQYF.

The chain couples TRBV28 to TRBJ2-7, with 11 positions matching TRBD1. Germline trimming cut 2 bases from V and 6 bases from J; bases unmatched to any gene: 9. This CDR3 has 16 amino acids. Germline CDR1 and CDR2: MDHEN and SYDVKM. CDR3 sequence reads: CASSLIGTGGLREQYF. CDR3 bases: TGTGCCAGCAGTTTAATCGGGACAGGGGGACTTCGCGAGCAGTACTTC.

This chain uses TRBV7-2 with TRBJ2-3; D possibly corresponds to TRBD1 (6 bases). Trimming shortened V by 5 bases and J by 3 bases, and 12 bases separated the two germline ends. Looked up from germline, CDR1 is SGHTA and CDR2 is FQGNSA. The CDR3 extends over 14 amino acids. As DNA, the CDR3 is TGTGCCAGCAGCCCGGACAGAAATACAGATACGCAGTATTTT. Protein product: CASSPDRNTDTQYF.

The J gene is TRBJ1-2, the V gene TRBV25-1; D might be TRBD1 (5 bases). Germline lookup yields CDR1 MGHDK and CDR2 SYGVNS. The CDR3 totals 17 residues. Deletions cut 5 bases from V and 6 bases from J, with 25 bases between. CDR3 sequence reads: CASSLTLRSGLGDGYTF. For the CDR3, the DNA is TGTGCCAGCAGTCTAACTCTCCGGAGCGGACTGGGGGATGGCTACACCTTC.

The rearrangement links TRBV15 to TRBJ1-5; 8 bases are a match to TRBD1. V trimming: 3 bases; J trimming: 3 bases; junction bases outside the gene matches: 10. This CDR3 contains 17 residues. CDR1 is LNHNV, CDR2 YYDKDF, per germline (reference sequence). CDR3 in DNA: TGTGCCACCAGCAGCCTCCAGACAGGGGCGTACAATCAGCCCCAGCATTTT. This gives the protein CATSSLQTGAYNQPQHF.

The chain is built from TRBV6-5 and TRBJ1-3; D is perhaps TRBD1 (6 bases). Trimming stripped 4 bases from V and 0 bases from J, with 16 bases between. This CDR3 is built from 17 residues. CDR1 is MNHEY, CDR2 SVGAGI, per germline. CDR3 sequence (DNA): TGTGCCAGCAGTTTGTGGTGGGACACGAGCTCTGGAAACACCATATATTTT. This encodes CASSLWWDTSSGNTIYF.

The chain is built from TRBV6-1 and TRBJ1-3; D ambiguous. Germline lookup yields CDR1 MNHNS and CDR2 SASEGT. V lost 6 bases, J lost 0 bases, and 9 bases lay in between. The CDR3 spans 14 residues. CDR3 sequence: CASRQRSSGNTIYF. CDR3 in DNA: TGTGCCAGCAGACAGAGGAGCTCTGGAAACACCATATATTTT.

The chain joins TRBV20-1 to TRBJ2-5; D call uncertain. V was trimmed by 6 bases and J by 2 bases, leaving 13 bases between them. Per germline, CDR1 DFQATT and CDR2 SNEGSKA (reference sequence). The CDR3 contains 13 residues. The CDR3 DNA is TGCAGTGCCGTCGGACGGATACAAGAGACCCAGTACTTC. Its protein product is CSAVGRIQETQYF.